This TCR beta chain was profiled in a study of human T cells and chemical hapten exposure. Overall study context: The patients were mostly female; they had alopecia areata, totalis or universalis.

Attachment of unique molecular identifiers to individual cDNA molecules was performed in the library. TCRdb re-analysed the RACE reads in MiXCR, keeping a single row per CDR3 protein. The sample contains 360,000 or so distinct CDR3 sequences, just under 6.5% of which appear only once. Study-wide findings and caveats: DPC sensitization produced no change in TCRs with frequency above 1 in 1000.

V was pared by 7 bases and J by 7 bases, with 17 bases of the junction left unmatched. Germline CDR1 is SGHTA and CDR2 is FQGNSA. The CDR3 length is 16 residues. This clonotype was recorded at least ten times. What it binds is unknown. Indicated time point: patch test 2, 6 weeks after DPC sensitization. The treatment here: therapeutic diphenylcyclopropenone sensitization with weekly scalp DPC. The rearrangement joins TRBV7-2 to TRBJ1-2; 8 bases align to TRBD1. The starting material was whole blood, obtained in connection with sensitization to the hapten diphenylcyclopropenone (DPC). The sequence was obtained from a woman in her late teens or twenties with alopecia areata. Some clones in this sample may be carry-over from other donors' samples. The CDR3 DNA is TGTGCCAGCATCATTCAGACAGGGGCCGTAAGTTCTGGCTACACCTTC. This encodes CASIIQTGAVSSGYTF.